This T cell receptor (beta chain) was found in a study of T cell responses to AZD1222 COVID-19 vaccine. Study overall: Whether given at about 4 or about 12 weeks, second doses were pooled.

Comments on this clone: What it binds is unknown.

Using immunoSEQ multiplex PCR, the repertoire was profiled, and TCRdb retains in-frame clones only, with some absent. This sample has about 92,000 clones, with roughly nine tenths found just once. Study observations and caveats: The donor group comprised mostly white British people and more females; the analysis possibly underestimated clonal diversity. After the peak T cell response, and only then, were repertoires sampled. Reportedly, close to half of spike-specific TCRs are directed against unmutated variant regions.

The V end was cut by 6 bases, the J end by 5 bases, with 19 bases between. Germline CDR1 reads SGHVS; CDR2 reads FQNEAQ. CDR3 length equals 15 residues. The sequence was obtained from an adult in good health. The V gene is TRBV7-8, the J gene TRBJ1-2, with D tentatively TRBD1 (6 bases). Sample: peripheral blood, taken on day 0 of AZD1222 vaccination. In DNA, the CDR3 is TGTGCCAGCAGTCCTCTAACAGGGCCCCTATATGGCTACACCTTC. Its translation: CASSPLTGPLYGYTF.